The TCR beta chain described here comes from a study of shared clonotypes between healthy human individuals. Overall study findings and caveats: What limited the represented genetic and exposure-history diversity was the small number of donors.

Data came from immunoSEQ multiplex PCR; TCRdb stores just in-frame clones and leaves some out. The data contain about 1.5 million clones, approximately 98% of them singletons. A note on this clone: Antigen specificity is unknown.

The sample comprised naive CD4+ T cells sorted from blood. Subset in this sample: CD45RA+ positively selected. This clonotype was sampled from a man aged 30 to 39 in good health.

The CDR3 loop reads CASSFPGANVLTF. Written as DNA, the CDR3 is TGTGCCAGCAGTTTCCCAGGGGCCAACGTCCTGACTTTC. This rearrangement joins TRBV7-2 to TRBJ2-6; no reliable D call. V dropped 6 bases and J dropped 4 bases, with 7 bases sitting between them. This CDR3 is 13 amino acids long. Germline CDR1 SGHTA, CDR2 FQGNSA.